The 21 T cell receptor beta chains below all came from one sample that was sequenced in a study of T cell responses to AZD1222 COVID-19 vaccine. Generated by immunoSEQ multiplex PCR, the TCRdb table keeps only in-frame clones and is missing some. The sample lists about 120,000 clones, around 93% occurring once. This specimen consisted of peripheral blood, obtained 28 days after the second AZD1222 dose. The receptor source for this set is an adult who received the AZD1222 COVID-19 vaccine.

The chain recombines TRBV12-3 or TRBV12-4 with TRBJ2-2, with 7 bases matching TRBD2. The CDR3 runs to 13 residues. Unmatched junction bases numbered 5, after V lost 6 bases and J lost 7 bases. In nucleotides, the CDR3 is TGTGCCAGCAGGATCTCTAGCGGCGGGGAGCTGTTTTTT. Protein sequence: CASRISSGGELFF.

The chain uses TRBV7-8 and TRBJ1-5; 9 bases map to TRBD1. This CDR3 contains 15 residues. CDR1 is SGHVS, CDR2 FQNEAQ, per germline. Losses at the gene ends were 2 bases for V and 4 bases for J; bases not matched to a gene: 3. Here the CDR3 reads CASSLMGTGNQPQHF. The DNA of the CDR3 is TGTGCCAGCAGCTTAATGGGGACAGGGAATCAGCCCCAGCATTTT.

This chain links TRBV20-1 with TRBJ1-5; D not resolved. The CDR3 has 10 residues. The germline V and J ends were trimmed by 3 bases and 14 bases, with 11 bases remaining between them. The germline V gene encodes CDR1 DFQATT and CDR2 SNEGSKA (reference sequence). CDR3 protein: CSASGPTEHF. The CDR3 nucleotides read TGCAGTGCTAGCGGGCCCACCGAGCATTTT.

The genes are TRBV18 and TRBJ2-7; 9 nucleotides match TRBD2. Germline CDR1 and CDR2: KGHSH and LQKENI. V lost 2 bases and J lost 4; bases outside the gene matches: 6. The CDR3 covers 15 residues. The CDR3 nucleotides read TGTGCCAGCTCACCAATGCGGGAGGGGAAATACGAGCAGTACTTC. This codes for CASSPMREGKYEQYF.

The chain has TRBV19 and TRBJ1-4; D is ambiguous. The CDR3 sequence is 15 residues long. CDR1 and CDR2 (germline): LNHDA, SQIVND (reference sequence). V lost 1 base to trimming and J lost 7 bases, with 13 bases between them. In DNA, the CDR3 is TGTGCCAGTAGTATAGGGGCGCCGGGCGGTGAAAAACTGTTTTTT. Translating it yields CASSIGAPGGEKLFF.

In its sample, this clone was seen once. The genes are TRBV2 and TRBJ1-2; TRBD1 matches at 7 bases. Germline V lookup: CDR1 SNHLY, CDR2 FYNNEI. J lost 1 base, V lost 7 bases, and 3 bases had no gene match. The CDR3 has 13 amino acids. CDR3 amino acids: CASTAGGNYGYTF. The CDR3 coding sequence is TGTGCCAGCACGGCAGGGGGTAACTATGGCTACACCTTC.

Here the CDR3 reads CASSKQGLAGITDTQYF. DNA for the CDR3: TGTGCCAGCAGCAAGCAGGGACTAGCGGGGATCACAGATACGCAGTATTTT. The V gene is TRBV21-1, the J gene TRBJ2-3; the table names TRBD2, a call not compared with the DNA. TRBV21-1 is described as a pseudogene. This CDR3 contains 17 residues.

This rearrangement joins TRBV18 to TRBJ1-1, with 7 bases identical to TRBD1. Germline lookup yields CDR1 KGHSH and CDR2 LQKENI. CDR3 length equals 16 residues. The V and J ends lost 6 bases and 5 bases, in that order; junction bases with no gene match: 15. CDR3 region: CASSRLDTGDGTEAFF. The DNA for the CDR3 is TGTGCCAGCTCTAGACTCGACACAGGGGATGGGACTGAAGCTTTCTTT.

The rearrangement joins TRBV2 to TRBJ2-7, with D possibly TRBD2 on 5 matching bases. The CDR3 loop spans 13 amino acids. Germline CDR1 reads SNHLY; CDR2 reads FYNNEI. V lost 10 bases and J lost 1, with 14 bases in between. The CDR3 bases are TGTGCCACCCGCCTAGCAGCTTCCTACGAGCAGTACTTC. Its translation is CATRLAASYEQYF.

The genes are TRBV29-1 and TRBJ1-4; a possible D gene is TRBD1 (5 bases). The germline V gene has CDR1 SQVTM and CDR2 ANQGSEA. This CDR3 is 14 amino acids long. Trimming shortened V by 8 bases and J by 6 bases, and 19 bases separated the two germline ends. The CDR3 reads CSMKRRGFHEKLFF. The CDR3 region has the DNA TGCAGCATGAAGAGAAGGGGATTTCATGAAAAACTGTTTTTT.

The chain combines TRBV29-1 with TRBJ1-2; tentatively, D is TRBD1 (5 bases). The V end lost 1 base, the J end lost 8 bases, and 14 bases lay between the germline ends. Germline V gene data show CDR1 as SQVTM and CDR2 as ANQGSEA. The CDR3 is made up of 13 amino acids. CDR3 DNA: TGCAGCGTTGAAGGGGGCGGCAGGGAAGGCTACACCTTC. Translation: CSVEGGGREGYTF.

The chain employs TRBV18 and TRBJ2-7, with 10 bases lining up with TRBD1. Germline V CDR1 and CDR2: KGHSH, LQKENI. The CDR3 totals 14 residues. Trimming took 1 base from V and 3 from J; bases not matched to a gene: 0. This CDR3 reads CASSPRTGGYEQYF. In nucleotides, the CDR3 is TGTGCCAGCTCACCACGGACAGGGGGCTACGAGCAGTACTTC.

The chain combines TRBV4-1 with TRBJ2-7; D gene unclear. V was shortened by 5 bases and J by 0 bases, with 20 bases between the two germline ends. The length of the CDR3 is 17 residues. CDR1 is MGHRA and CDR2 is YSYEKL in the germline V gene. CDR3 DNA: TGCGCCAGCAGCAACCTCAAGTCAGCGATTCACTCCTACGAGCAGTACTTC. As protein: CASSNLKSAIHSYEQYF.

The chain employs TRBV6-6 and TRBJ2-3, with D perhaps TRBD1 (5 bases). Germline V gene data show CDR1 as MNHNY and CDR2 as SVGAGI (reference sequence). V lost 0 bases, J lost 1 base, and 11 bases lay in between. The CDR3 extends over 16 amino acids. The CDR3 nucleotides are TGTGCCAGCAGTTACTCAGGGGCCTTCGGCACAGATACGCAGTATTTT. Protein: CASSYSGAFGTDTQYF.

This chain links TRBV7-9 with TRBJ1-2; no clear D gene. The germline V and J ends were trimmed by 5 bases and 8 bases, with 21 bases remaining between them. CDR3 size: 15 residues. Germline V CDR1 and CDR2: SEHNR, FQNEAQ (reference sequence). Here the CDR3 reads CASSPRDGVAIGYTF. In DNA, the CDR3 is TGTGCCAGCAGCCCGCGCGACGGGGTCGCCATAGGCTACACCTTC.

This chain connects TRBV19 to TRBJ1-4; 7 bases are a match to TRBD1. The CDR3 sequence is 14 residues long. Germline CDR1 reads LNHDA; CDR2 reads SQIVND (reference sequence). The ends lost 3 bases at V and 5 bases at J; junction bases unmatched: 3. The CDR3 DNA sequence: TGTGCCAGTAGTATGGGGGACAGAAATGAAAAACTGTTTTTT. Encoded protein: CASSMGDRNEKLFF.

The chain links TRBV6-5 to TRBJ1-1; TRBD1 aligns across 9 bases. The CDR3 spans 15 residues. The trim removed 2 bases at V and 3 bases at J, leaving 4 bases unmatched. Germline values: CDR1 MNHEY, CDR2 SVGAGI. The DNA for the CDR3 is TGTGCCAGCAGTTACGGACAGGGGACAGACACTGAAGCTTTCTTT. As protein: CASSYGQGTDTEAFF.

The chain has TRBV7-9 and TRBJ2-2; D gene unclear. Germline-derived CDR1 and CDR2 are SEHNR and FQNEAQ (reference sequence). The germline V and J ends were trimmed by 5 bases and 0 bases, with 16 bases remaining between them. This CDR3 has 17 residues. For the CDR3, the DNA is TGTGCCAGCAGCCAATACCCCGACTTAGCGAACACCGGGGAGCTGTTTTTT. Its protein is CASSQYPDLANTGELFF.

V is TRBV5-4 and J is TRBJ2-2, with D uncertain. Germline CDR1 SGHNT, CDR2 YYREEE (reference sequence). This CDR3 spans 12 amino acids. Trimming removed 7 bases from V and 1 base from J, with 5 bases in between. The DNA for the CDR3 is TGTGCCAGCCCCCTGAACACCGGGGAGCTGTTTTTT. It codes for CASPLNTGELFF.

The chain has TRBV4-2 and TRBJ2-7, with 7 bases matching TRBD1. In germline, CDR1 is LGHNA, CDR2 YNFKEQ. The junction had 9 bases not matched to a gene; V was cut back by 4 bases and J by 3 bases. The CDR3 has 15 amino acids. In DNA, the CDR3 is TGTGCCAGCAGCCGGATACAGGGGACCTTCTACGAGCAGTACTTC. It encodes CASSRIQGTFYEQYF.

The chain employs TRBV5-5 and TRBJ2-7; no definite D call. V was cut by 1 base and J by 0 bases, with 11 bases left in between. Germline values: CDR1 SGHKS, CDR2 YYEKEE (reference sequence). This CDR3 has 15 amino acids. In DNA, the CDR3 is TGTGCCAGCAGCTTGTCCGTGGCCGGCTCCTACGAGCAGTACTTC. It translates to CASSLSVAGSYEQYF.